Each of the 3 T cell receptor beta chains below was sequenced from the same sample in a study of T cell responses to AZD1222 COVID-19 vaccine. Method: immunoSEQ multiplex PCR; TCRdb's copy keeps in-frame clones and lacks some. The table includes around 150,000 clones, 90% detected once. Here the sequenced sample was peripheral blood, taken on day 0 of AZD1222 vaccination. Receptor source: an adult in good health.

The CDR3 is CAWSLAEGFGGNTIYF. CDR3 nucleotides: TGTGCCTGGAGTCTAGCCGAGGGTTTCGGTGGAAACACCATATATTTT. The chain joins TRBV30 to TRBJ1-3, with unresolved D. CDR3 size: 16 residues. The V gene's germline CDR1 is GTSNPN and CDR2 SVGIG (reference sequence). Trimming took 2 bases from V and 3 from J, leaving 17 bases between them.

J is TRBJ1-2 and V is TRBV4-3; 11 nucleotides match TRBD1. CDR1 LGHNA and CDR2 YSLEER come from the germline V gene. V shed 6 bases, J shed 2 bases, and the junction held 8 bases outside the gene matches. The CDR3 runs 16 residues. The CDR3 nucleotides read TGCGCCAGCAGTTCATCCTGGACAGGGGGCAACTATGGCTACACCTTC. It translates to CASSSSWTGGNYGYTF.

V usage is TRBV20-1 and J usage is TRBJ1-6, with TRBD1 matching 8 bases. The length of the CDR3 is 15 residues. V gave up 3 bases and J gave up 9 bases; unmatched junction bases: 10. From germline, CDR1 is DFQATT and CDR2 SNEGSKA (reference sequence). CDR3 sequence (DNA): TGCAGTGCTAGTCCTCTGGGACAGGATTCTTCACCCCTCCACTTT. Translated, it gives CSASPLGQDSSPLHF.